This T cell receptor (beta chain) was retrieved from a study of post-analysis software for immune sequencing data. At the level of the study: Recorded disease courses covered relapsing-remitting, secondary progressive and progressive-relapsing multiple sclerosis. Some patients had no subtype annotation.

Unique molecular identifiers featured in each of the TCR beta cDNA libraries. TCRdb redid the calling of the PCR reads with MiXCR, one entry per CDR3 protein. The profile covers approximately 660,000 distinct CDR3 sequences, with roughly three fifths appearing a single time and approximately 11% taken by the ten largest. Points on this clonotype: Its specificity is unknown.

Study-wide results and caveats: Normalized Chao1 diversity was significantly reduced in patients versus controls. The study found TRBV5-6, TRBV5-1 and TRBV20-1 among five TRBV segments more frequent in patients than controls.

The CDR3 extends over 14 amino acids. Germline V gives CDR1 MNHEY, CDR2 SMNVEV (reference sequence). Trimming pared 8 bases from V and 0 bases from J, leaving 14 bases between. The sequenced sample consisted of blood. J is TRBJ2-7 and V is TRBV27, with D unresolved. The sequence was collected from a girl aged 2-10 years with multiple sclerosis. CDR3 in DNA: TGTGCCAGCGGGTCCACAGCGAGCTCCTACGAGCAGTACTTC. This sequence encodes CASGSTASSYEQYF.